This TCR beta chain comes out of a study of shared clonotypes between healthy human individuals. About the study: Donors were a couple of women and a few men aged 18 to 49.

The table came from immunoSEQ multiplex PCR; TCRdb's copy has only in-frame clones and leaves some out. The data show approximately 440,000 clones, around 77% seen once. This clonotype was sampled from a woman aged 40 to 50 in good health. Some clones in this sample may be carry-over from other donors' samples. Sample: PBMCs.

CDR3: CASSGVSYEQYF. The CDR3 DNA sequence: TGTGCCAGCAGCGGCGTCTCCTACGAGCAGTACTTC. The rearrangement joins TRBV28 to TRBJ2-5, with no clear D. The DNA end favors TRBJ2-7, so the J call may be wrong. Germline-derived CDR1 and CDR2 are MDHEN and SYDVKM. CDR3 length: 12 amino acids.